Listed here are 8 T cell receptor beta chains from one sample, sequenced in a study of T cell changes during pregnancy in multiple sclerosis. Assay: immunoSEQ multiplex PCR; the TCRdb copy retains only in-frame clones and omits some. The sample consists of under 50,000 clones, around 90% of them appearing once. Material: CD4+ T cells from peripheral blood mononuclear cells, obtained before pregnancy. These receptors came from a female donor with multiple sclerosis, enrolled in a pregnancy study.

The chain employs TRBV10-1 and TRBJ1-1; 7 positions agree with TRBD1. J gave up 5 bases and V 6 bases, and 18 bases lay outside the gene matches. This CDR3 is built from 17 residues. Germline loops: CDR1 WNHNN, CDR2 SYGVQD (reference sequence). The CDR3 is CASRRQGQAIGITEAFF. The CDR3 DNA reads TGCGCCAGCAGGCGCCAAGGACAGGCTATTGGTATTACTGAAGCTTTCTTT.

The chain has TRBV5-4 and TRBJ1-1; D perhaps matches TRBD1 (5 bases). Germline assignment: CDR1 SGHNT and CDR2 YYREEE (reference sequence). Between the trimmed V and J ends, which lost 9 bases and 0 bases, there was a span of 18 bases. The CDR3 runs 15 residues. CDR3 sequence (DNA): TGTGCCACCAATCCTGGGGGGTACCTGAACACTGAAGCTTTCTTT. This translates into CATNPGGYLNTEAFF.

Remarks on this clone: The same CDR3 is also encoded by other DNA sequences in this sample. The chain employs TRBV7-2 and TRBJ2-1; 7 positions match TRBD2. The V and J ends lost 1 base and 4 bases, in that order; junction bases with no gene match: 7. From germline, CDR1 is SGHTA and CDR2 FQGNSA. The CDR3 is made up of 16 amino acids. DNA for the CDR3: TGTGCCAGCAGCTTAGTTCGGCTAGCGGTATACAATGAGCAGTTCTTC. It specifies CASSLVRLAVYNEQFF.

A word on this clone: The junction and the germline gene differ at one end; a read error may be behind it. The genes are TRBV7-7 and TRBJ2-2, with a possible D match to TRBD1 (6 bases). CDR3 length: 13 amino acids. CDR1 and CDR2 from the germline V gene are SSHAT and FNYEAQ (reference sequence). The CDR3 nucleotides read TGTGCTAGCAGCCGGGACAACCATGGGGAGCTGTTTTTT. Its protein product is CASSRDNHGELFF.

V gene TRBV30 combines with J gene TRBJ1-6; D perhaps matches TRBD1 (5 bases). This CDR3 spans 13 amino acids. Germline-derived CDR1 and CDR2 are GTSNPN and SVGIG (reference sequence). Between the trimmed V and J ends, which lost 4 bases and 7 bases, there was a span of 11 bases. CDR3 amino acids: CAWTGERNSPLHF. CDR3 DNA sequence: TGTGCCTGGACGGGGGAAAGGAATTCACCCCTCCACTTT. The full variable domain, with the rest looked up from reference TRBV30 and TRBJ1-6, is SQTIHQWPATLVQPVGSPLSLECTVEGTSNPNLYWYRQAAGRGLQLLFYSVGIGQISSEVPQNLSASRPQDRQFILSSKKLLLSDSGFYLCAWTGERNSPLHFGNGTRLTVT.

V gene TRBV9 combines with J gene TRBJ2-1; TRBD2 aligns across 8 bases. This CDR3 is built from 17 residues. The junction had 6 bases not matched to a gene; V was cut back by 0 bases and J by 1 base. Germline CDR1 SGDLS, CDR2 YYNGEE. The CDR3: CASSVVPAGDSYNEQFF. CDR3 DNA: TGTGCCAGCAGCGTAGTGCCAGCGGGGGATTCCTACAATGAGCAGTTCTTC.

On this clone: This CDR3 is missing its conserved last phenylalanine or tryptophan, likely due to a read error. The DNA is left out, because the CDR3 cannot be placed on it with certainty; the CDR3 is given as TCRdb lists it. This sequence joins TRBV6-4 and TRBJ2-7; TRBD2, the table's D call, lacks a check against the DNA. The CDR3 has 10 residues if both end residues are counted. In germline, CDR1 is MRHNA, CDR2 SNTAGT. The CDR3 sequence is CASSGPGGSL.

V is TRBV28 and J is TRBJ2-7; possibly TRBD2 for D (6 bases). The CDR3 covers 13 residues. Per germline, CDR1 MDHEN and CDR2 SYDVKM. Trimming removed 5 bases at V and 3 bases at J, with 11 bases between. CDR3 in DNA: TGTGCCAGCAGTACCTGGGACTTCTACGAGCAGTACTTC. Translating gives CASSTWDFYEQYF.